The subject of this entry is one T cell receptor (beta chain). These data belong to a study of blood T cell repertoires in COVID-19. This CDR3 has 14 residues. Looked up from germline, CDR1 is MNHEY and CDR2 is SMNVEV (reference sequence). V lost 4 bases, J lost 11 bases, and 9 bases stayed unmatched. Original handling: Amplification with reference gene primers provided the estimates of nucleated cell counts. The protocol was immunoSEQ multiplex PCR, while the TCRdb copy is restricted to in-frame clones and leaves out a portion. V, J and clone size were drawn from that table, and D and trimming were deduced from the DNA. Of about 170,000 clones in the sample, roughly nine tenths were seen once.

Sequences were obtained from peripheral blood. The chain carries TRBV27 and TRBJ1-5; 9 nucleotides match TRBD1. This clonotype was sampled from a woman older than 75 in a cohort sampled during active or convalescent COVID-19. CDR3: CASSYGTGSRAQHF. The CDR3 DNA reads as TGTGCCAGCAGTTACGGGACAGGGTCCCGGGCCCAGCATTTT.